This TCR beta chain was identified during a study of technical replicates of blood from a handful of donors. V lost 1 base, J lost 3 bases, and 11 bases lay in between. The CDR3 is made up of 15 amino acids. Per germline, CDR1 MGHRA and CDR2 YSYEKL. Produced via immunoSEQ multiplex PCR; TCRdb's table is partial and in-frame only. This sample has tens of thousands of clones, with more than 75% found just once. This clone turned up a few times. V gene TRBV4-1 combines with J gene TRBJ2-3; possibly TRBD1 for D (6 bases). This TCR was sampled from a human donor in good health. Some clones in this sample may be carry-over from other donors' samples. The material sequenced was PBMCs. The CDR3 DNA is TGCGCCAGCAGCCAAGTACAGGGAGATACAGATACGCAGTATTTT. The encoded protein is CASSQVQGDTDTQYF.